This T cell receptor (beta chain) was obtained from a study of control samples from healthy donors and cancer patients. The CDR3 has 12 amino acids. V lost 6 bases, J lost 6 bases, and 10 bases lay in between. CDR1 and CDR2 from the germline V gene are SNHLY and FYNNEI. The data were produced by immunoSEQ multiplex PCR, yet TCRdb's version contains in-frame clones alone and is incomplete. The repertoire includes over 100,000 clones, more than 80% of them detected once, and about 2.3% sits in the top ten. Sequencing used blood. This TCR came from a man aged 40-55 years in good health. The chain links TRBV2 to TRBJ2-3; D call uncertain. The CDR3 is CASSETRDTQYF. The CDR3 DNA reads as TGTGCCAGCAGCGAAACAAGGGATACGCAGTATTTT.